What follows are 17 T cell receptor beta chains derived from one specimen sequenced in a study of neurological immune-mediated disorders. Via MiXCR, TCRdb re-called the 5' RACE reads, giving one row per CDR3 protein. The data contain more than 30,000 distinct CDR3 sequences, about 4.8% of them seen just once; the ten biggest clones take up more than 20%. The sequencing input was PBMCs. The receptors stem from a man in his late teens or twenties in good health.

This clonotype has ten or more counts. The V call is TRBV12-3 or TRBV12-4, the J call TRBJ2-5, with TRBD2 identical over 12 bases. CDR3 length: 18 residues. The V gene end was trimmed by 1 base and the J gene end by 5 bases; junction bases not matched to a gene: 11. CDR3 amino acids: CASSLGWPTSGGLETQYF. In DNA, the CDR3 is TGTGCCAGCAGTTTAGGGTGGCCAACTAGCGGGGGGTTGGAGACCCAGTACTTC.

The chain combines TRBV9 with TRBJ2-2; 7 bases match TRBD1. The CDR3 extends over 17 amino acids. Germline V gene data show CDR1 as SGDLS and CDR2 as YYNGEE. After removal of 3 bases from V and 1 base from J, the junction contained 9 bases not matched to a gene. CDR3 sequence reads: CASSAAPGQLNTGELFF. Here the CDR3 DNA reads TGTGCCAGCAGCGCGGCTCCGGGACAGCTGAACACCGGGGAGCTGTTTTTT.

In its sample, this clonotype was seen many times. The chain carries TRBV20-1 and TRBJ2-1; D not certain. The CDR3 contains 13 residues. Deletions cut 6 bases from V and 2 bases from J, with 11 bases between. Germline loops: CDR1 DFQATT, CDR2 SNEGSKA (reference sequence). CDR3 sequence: CSAPRNAYNEQFF. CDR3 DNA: TGCAGTGCGCCTAGGAACGCCTACAATGAGCAGTTCTTC.

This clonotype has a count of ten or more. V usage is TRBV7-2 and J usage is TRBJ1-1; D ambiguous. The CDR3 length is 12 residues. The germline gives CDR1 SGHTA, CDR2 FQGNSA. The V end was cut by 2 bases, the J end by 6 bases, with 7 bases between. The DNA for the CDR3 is TGTGCCAGCAGCTTAAAGGAGGCTGAAGCTTTCTTT. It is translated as CASSLKEAEAFF.

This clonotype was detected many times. CDR3 DNA sequence: TGTGCCAGCTCACCGGGACAGGGGCAAGAGACCCAGTACTTC. Amino acids: CASSPGQGQETQYF. The V call is TRBV18, the J call TRBJ2-5; TRBD1 aligns across 10 bases. J was trimmed by 2 bases and V by 3 bases; bases with no gene match: 0. The CDR3 is made up of 14 amino acids. Germline V gives CDR1 KGHSH, CDR2 LQKENI.

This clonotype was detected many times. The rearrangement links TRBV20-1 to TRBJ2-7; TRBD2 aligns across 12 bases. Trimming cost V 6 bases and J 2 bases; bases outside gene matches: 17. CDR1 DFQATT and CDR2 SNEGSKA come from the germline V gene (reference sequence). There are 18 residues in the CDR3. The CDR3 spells CSADWETGTSGYTYEQYF. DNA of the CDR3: TGCAGTGCCGACTGGGAGACGGGGACTAGCGGGTATACCTACGAGCAGTACTTC.

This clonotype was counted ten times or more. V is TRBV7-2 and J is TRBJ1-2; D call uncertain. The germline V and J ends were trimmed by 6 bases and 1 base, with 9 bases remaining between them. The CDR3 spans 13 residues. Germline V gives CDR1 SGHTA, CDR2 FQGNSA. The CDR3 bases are TGTGCCAGCAGGGGCCAGCATAACTATGGCTACACCTTC. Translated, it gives CASRGQHNYGYTF.

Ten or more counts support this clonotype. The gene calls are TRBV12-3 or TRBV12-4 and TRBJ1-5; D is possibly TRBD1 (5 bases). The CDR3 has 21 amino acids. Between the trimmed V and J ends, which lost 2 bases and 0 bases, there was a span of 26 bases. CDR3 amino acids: CASSLRSPFLTGGVSNQPQHF. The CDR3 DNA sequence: TGTGCCAGCAGTTTACGGTCACCCTTCCTGACTGGAGGGGTTAGCAATCAGCCCCAGCATTTT.

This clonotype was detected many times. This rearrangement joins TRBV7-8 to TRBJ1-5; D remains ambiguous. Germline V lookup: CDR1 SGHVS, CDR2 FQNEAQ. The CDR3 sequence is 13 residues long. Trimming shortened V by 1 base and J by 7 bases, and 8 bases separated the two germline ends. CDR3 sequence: CASSLVGLQPQHF. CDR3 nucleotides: TGTGCCAGCAGCTTAGTTGGCTTACAGCCCCAGCATTTT.

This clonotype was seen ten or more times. CDR3 region: CSAKQGADGYTF. The CDR3 DNA follows: TGCAGTGCTAAGCAGGGGGCCGATGGCTACACCTTC. The V and J genes are TRBV20-1 and TRBJ1-2; 8 bases fit TRBD1. This CDR3 region has 12 residues. V lost 4 bases and J lost 6; bases outside the gene matches: 4. The V gene's germline CDR1 is DFQATT and CDR2 SNEGSKA (reference sequence).

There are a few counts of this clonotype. DNA of the CDR3: TGCGCCAGCAGCCAAGAGTTCCCAGGACCAAGGCCTTTCTTT. Encoded protein: CASSQEFPGPRPFF. V usage is TRBV4-1 and J usage is TRBJ1-1; D unclear. Per germline, CDR1 MGHRA and CDR2 YSYEKL. Trimming cost V 0 bases and J 12 bases, with 17 bases left between them. The CDR3 spans 14 residues.

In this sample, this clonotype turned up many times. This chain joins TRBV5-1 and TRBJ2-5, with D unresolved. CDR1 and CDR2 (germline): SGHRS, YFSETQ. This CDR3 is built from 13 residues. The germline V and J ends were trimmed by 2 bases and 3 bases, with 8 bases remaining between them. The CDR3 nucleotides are TGCGCCAGCAGCTTCGAAGGAGAAGAGACCCAGTACTTC. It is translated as CASSFEGEETQYF. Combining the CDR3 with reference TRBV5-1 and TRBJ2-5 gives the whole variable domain KAGVTQTPRYLIKTRGQQVTLSCSPISGHRSVSWYQQTPGQGLQFLFEYFSETQRNKGNFPGRFSGRQFSNSRSEMNVSTLELGDSALYLCASSFEGEETQYFGPGTRLLVL.

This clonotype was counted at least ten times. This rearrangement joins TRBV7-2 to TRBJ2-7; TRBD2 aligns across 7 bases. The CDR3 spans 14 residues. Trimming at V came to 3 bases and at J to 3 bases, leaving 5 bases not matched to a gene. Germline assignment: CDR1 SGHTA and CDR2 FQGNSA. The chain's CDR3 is CASSFPGTIYEQYF. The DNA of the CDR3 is TGTGCCAGCAGCTTCCCCGGGACTATCTACGAGCAGTACTTC.

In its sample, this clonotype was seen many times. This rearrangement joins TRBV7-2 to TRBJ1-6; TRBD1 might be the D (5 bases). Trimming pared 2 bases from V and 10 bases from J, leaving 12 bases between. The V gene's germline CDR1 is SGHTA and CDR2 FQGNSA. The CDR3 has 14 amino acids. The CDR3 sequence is CASSLTGFGSPLHF. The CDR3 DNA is TGTGCCAGCAGCTTAACAGGTTTTGGATCACCCCTCCACTTT.

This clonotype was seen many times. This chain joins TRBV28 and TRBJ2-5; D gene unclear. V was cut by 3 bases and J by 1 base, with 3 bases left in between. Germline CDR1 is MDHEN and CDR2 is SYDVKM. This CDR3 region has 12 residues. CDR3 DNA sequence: TGTGCCAGCAGTTTCGCCCAAGAGACCCAGTACTTC. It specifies CASSFAQETQYF.

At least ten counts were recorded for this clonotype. The CDR3 sequence: CASSQGGQGWTYGYTF. The CDR3 region has the DNA TGCGCCAGCAGCCAAGGGGGACAGGGTTGGACCTATGGCTACACCTTC. The J gene is TRBJ1-2, the V gene TRBV4-1; 9 bases match TRBD1. Germline V gene lookup returns CDR1 MGHRA and CDR2 YSYEKL. The CDR3 extends over 16 amino acids. Losses at the gene ends were 1 base for V and 4 bases for J; bases not matched to a gene: 7.

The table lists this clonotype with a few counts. The chain's CDR3 is CSVLGGITNEQFF. The CDR3 DNA reads TGCAGTGTACTAGGGGGCATTACAAATGAGCAGTTCTTC. The chain couples TRBV20-1 to TRBJ2-1, with 7 bases identical to TRBD1. This CDR3 has 13 residues. Germline V gene data show CDR1 as DFQATT and CDR2 as SNEGSKA (reference sequence). J was trimmed by 7 bases and V by 7 bases; bases with no gene match: 10.